This T cell receptor beta chain was recorded in a study of identical twins. Worth noting for this clonotype: Antigen: not known.

Study-wide points: Reduced insertions were recorded for abundant cord blood beta clonotypes, with no such pattern in memory repertoires.

All donors were healthy, and all were Caucasian. V was trimmed by 2 bases and J by 2 bases, leaving 10 bases between them. The V gene's germline CDR1 is MNHEY and CDR2 SMNVEV (reference sequence). The CDR3 runs 14 residues. TCRdb called the 5' RACE reads again in MiXCR, with one record for every CDR3 protein. The sample holds 350,000 to 500,000 distinct CDR3 sequences, under 20% seen once. V usage is TRBV27 and J usage is TRBJ2-7; D not certain. The TCR comes from a man over 45 in good health. The sample taken for sequencing was naive T cells sorted from blood. CDR3 in amino acids: CASSLRAETYEQYF. The CDR3 DNA reads TGTGCCAGCAGTTTAAGGGCAGAGACCTACGAGCAGTACTTC.